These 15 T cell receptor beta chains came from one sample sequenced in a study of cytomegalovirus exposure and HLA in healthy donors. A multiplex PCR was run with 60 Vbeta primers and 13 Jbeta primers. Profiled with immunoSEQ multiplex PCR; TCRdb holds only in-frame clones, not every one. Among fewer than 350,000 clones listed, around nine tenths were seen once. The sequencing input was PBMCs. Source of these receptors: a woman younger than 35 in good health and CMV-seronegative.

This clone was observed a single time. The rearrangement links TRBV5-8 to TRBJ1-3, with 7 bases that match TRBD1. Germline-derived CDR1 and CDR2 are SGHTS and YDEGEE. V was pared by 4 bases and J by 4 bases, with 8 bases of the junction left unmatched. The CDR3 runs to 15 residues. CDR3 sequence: CASSPIRGPGNTIYF. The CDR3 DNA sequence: TGTGCCAGCAGCCCTATAAGGGGGCCAGGAAACACCATATATTTT.

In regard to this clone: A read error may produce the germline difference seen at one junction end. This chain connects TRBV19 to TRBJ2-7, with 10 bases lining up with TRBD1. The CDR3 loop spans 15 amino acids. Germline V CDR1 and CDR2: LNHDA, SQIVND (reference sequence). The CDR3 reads CASGMGTGASYEQYF. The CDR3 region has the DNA TGTGCCAGTGGTATGGGGACAGGGGCATCCTACGAGCAGTACTTC.

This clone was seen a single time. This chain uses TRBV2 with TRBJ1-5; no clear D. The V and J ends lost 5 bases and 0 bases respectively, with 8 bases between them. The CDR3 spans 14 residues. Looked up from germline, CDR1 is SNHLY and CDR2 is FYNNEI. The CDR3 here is CASSSVNSNQPQHF. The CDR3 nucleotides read TGTGCCAGCAGTTCAGTAAATAGCAATCAGCCCCAGCATTTT.

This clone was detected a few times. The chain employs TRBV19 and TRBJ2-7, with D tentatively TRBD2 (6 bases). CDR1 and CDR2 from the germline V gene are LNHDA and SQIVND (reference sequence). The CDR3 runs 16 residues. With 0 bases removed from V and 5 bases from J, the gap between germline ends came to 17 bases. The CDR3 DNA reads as TGTGCCAGTAGTATAGACAGAACCGCGTCGGGGGACGAGCAGTACTTC. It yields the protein CASSIDRTASGDEQYF.

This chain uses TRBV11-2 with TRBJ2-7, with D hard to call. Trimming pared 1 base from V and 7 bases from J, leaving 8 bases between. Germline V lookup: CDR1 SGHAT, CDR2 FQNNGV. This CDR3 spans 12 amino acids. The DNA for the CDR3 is TGTGCCAGCAGCTTAGTTCAAGCTGAGCAGTACTTC. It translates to CASSLVQAEQYF.

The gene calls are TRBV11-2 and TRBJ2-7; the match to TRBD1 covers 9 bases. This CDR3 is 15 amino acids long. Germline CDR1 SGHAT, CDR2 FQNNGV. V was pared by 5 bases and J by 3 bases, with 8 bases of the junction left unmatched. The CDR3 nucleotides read TGTGCCAGCAGCCGATCCCCGGGACAGGGCTACGAGCAGTACTTC. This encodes CASSRSPGQGYEQYF. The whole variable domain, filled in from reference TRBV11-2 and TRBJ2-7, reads EAGVAQSPRYKIIEKRQSVAFWCNPISGHATLYWYQQILGQGPKLLIQFQNNGVVDDSQLPKDRFSAERLKGVDSTLKIQPAKLEDSAVYLCASSRSPGQGYEQYFGPGTRLTVT.

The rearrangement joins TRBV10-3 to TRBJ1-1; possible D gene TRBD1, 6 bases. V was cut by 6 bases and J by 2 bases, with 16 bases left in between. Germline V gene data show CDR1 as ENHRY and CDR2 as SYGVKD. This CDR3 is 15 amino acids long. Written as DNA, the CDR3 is TGTGCCATCAGCGACTCAGGCAGGGGTAACACTGAAGCTTTCTTT. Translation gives CAISDSGRGNTEAFF.

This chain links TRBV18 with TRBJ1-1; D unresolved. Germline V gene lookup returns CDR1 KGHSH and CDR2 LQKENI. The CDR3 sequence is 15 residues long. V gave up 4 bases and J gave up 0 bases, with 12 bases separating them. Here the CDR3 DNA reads TGTGCCAGCTCACGTGTCACGGGGTTGAACACTGAAGCTTTCTTT. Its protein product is CASSRVTGLNTEAFF.

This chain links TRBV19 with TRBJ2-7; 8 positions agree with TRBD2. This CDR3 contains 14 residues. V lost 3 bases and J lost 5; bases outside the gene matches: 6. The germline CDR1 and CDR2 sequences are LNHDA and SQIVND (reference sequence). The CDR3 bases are TGTGCCAGTAGTATCTCGGGGGGGCCGCACGAGCAGTACTTC. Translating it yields CASSISGGPHEQYF. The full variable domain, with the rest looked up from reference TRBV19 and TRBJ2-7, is DGGITQSPKYLFRKEGQNVTLSCEQNLNHDAMYWYRQDPGQGLRLIYYSQIVNDFQKGDIAEGYSVSREKKESFPLTVTSAQKNPTAFYLCASSISGGPHEQYFGPGTRLTVT.

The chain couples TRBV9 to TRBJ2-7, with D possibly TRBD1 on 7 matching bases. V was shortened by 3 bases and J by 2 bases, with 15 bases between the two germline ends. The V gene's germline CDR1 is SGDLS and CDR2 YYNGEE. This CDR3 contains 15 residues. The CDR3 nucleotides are TGTGCCAGCAGCGCCTCGGGGGACAGAGCCTACGAGCAGTACTTC. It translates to CASSASGDRAYEQYF.

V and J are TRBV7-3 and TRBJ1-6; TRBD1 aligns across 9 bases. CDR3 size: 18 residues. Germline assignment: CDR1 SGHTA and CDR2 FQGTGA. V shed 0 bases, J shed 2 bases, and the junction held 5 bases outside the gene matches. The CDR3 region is CASSLTGTGSAYNSPLHF. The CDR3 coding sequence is TGTGCCAGCAGCTTAACAGGGACAGGGAGCGCCTATAATTCACCCCTCCACTTT. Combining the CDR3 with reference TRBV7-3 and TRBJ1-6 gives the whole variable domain GAGVSQTPSNKVTEKGKYVELRCDPISGHTALYWYRQSLGQGPEFLIYFQGTGAADDSGLPNDRFFAVRPEGSVSTLKIQRTERGDSAVYLCASSLTGTGSAYNSPLHFGNGTRLTVT.

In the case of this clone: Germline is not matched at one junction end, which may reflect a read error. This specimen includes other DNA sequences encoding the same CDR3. CDR3 DNA: TGTTCCAGCAGCTTAGACTCCCAAGAGACCCAGTACTTC. Translating it yields CSSSLDSQETQYF. The chain carries TRBV7-9 and TRBJ2-5, with no clear D. The CDR3 has 13 residues. Germline lookup yields CDR1 SEHNR and CDR2 FQNEAQ (reference sequence).

The CDR3 protein is CASSLGTAAGELFF. The CDR3 nucleotides are TGTGCCAGCAGTTTAGGGACAGCTGCCGGGGAGCTGTTTTTT. The rearrangement uses TRBV27 and TRBJ2-2, with 7 bases aligning to TRBD1. The CDR3 length is 14 residues. Trimming cost V 2 bases and J 6 bases; bases outside gene matches: 3. Germline V gives CDR1 MNHEY, CDR2 SMNVEV (reference sequence).

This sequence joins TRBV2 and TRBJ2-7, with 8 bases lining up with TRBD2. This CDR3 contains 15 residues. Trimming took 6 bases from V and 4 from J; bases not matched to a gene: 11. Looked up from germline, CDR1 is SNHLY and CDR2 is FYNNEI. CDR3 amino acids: CASRASPGLGYEQYF. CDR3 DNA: TGTGCCAGCAGGGCTTCTCCGGGACTAGGTTACGAGCAGTACTTC.

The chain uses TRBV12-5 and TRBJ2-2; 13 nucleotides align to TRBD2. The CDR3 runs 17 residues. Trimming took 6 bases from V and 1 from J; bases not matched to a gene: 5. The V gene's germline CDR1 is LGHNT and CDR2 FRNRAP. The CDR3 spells CASGRTSGGVNTGELFF. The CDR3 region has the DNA TGTGCTAGTGGCCGGACTAGCGGGGGCGTGAACACCGGGGAGCTGTTTTTT.